These 19 T cell receptor beta chains originate from one sample sequenced in a study of blood T cells in healthy people across ages. A second 7 to 11 cycle PCR used barcoded and J-beta primers. MiXCR, run by TCRdb on the 5' RACE reads, gives a single entry per CDR3 protein. The profile shows about 1.7 million distinct CDR3 sequences, roughly 28% of them singletons. The sequencing sample was made of blood. These receptors originate from a woman in her 30s in good health.

The chain couples TRBV12-3 or TRBV12-4 to TRBJ2-7; D possibly corresponds to TRBD2 (6 bases). This CDR3 comprises 15 residues. V was trimmed by 4 bases and J by 2 bases, leaving 15 bases between them. In DNA form, the CDR3 reads TGTGCCAGCAGTTGGCGGGGTCTCGGGCCCTACGAGCAGTACTTC. It translates to CASSWRGLGPYEQYF.

The chain joins TRBV30 to TRBJ2-4; D unclear. V lost 1 base and J 0 bases, leaving 7 bases between the germline ends. The CDR3 is 14 residues long. Germline loops: CDR1 GTSNPN, CDR2 SVGIG (reference sequence). DNA of the CDR3: TGTGCCTGGAGTGGAGAGGTAGCCAAAAACATTCAGTACTTC. Translated, it gives CAWSGEVAKNIQYF.

This chain connects TRBV21-1 to TRBJ2-6; TRBD1 was called by the table and not checked on the DNA. TRBV21-1 is a recognized pseudogene. The CDR3 has 18 residues. Here the CDR3 reads CASVSPGTDEAGANVLTF. In DNA form, the CDR3 reads TGTGCCAGCGTCTCACCCGGGACGGATGAAGCTGGGGCCAACGTCCTGACTTTC.

The rearrangement uses TRBV10-3 and TRBJ2-1; tentative D call: TRBD1 (6 bases). The ends were cut back, 1 base at V and 9 bases at J, with 10 bases in the middle. The CDR3 totals 13 residues. Germline lookup yields CDR1 ENHRY and CDR2 SYGVKD. The CDR3 is CAISEFGGGEQFF. The CDR3 nucleotides read TGTGCCATCAGTGAGTTTGGGGGCGGTGAGCAGTTCTTC.

This chain connects TRBV20-1 to TRBJ2-7; the D gene is possibly TRBD2 (6 bases). This CDR3 contains 13 residues. Germline lookup yields CDR1 DFQATT and CDR2 SNEGSKA (reference sequence). Between the trimmed V and J ends, which lost 3 bases and 6 bases, there was a span of 15 bases. The DNA for the CDR3 is TGCAGTGCTAGCTTCCTTGGGGGAGGCGAGCAGTACTTC. It encodes CSASFLGGGEQYF.

Points on this clonotype: At one end, the junction sequence differs from germline, possibly due to a read error. In DNA form, the CDR3 reads TGCGCCAGCAACCAAGAGAAGCAGGGGGGGAGTAGTGGCTACACCTTC. Its protein is CASNQEKQGGSSGYTF. V and J are TRBV4-1 and TRBJ1-2; 7 bases align to TRBD1. Germline assignment: CDR1 MGHRA and CDR2 YSYEKL. The CDR3 length is 16 residues.

This clonotype was counted at least ten times. This chain links TRBV7-2 with TRBJ2-1; TRBD2 aligns across 9 bases. Losses at the gene ends were 1 base for V and 3 bases for J; bases not matched to a gene: 13. Germline-derived CDR1 and CDR2 are SGHTA and FQGNSA. The CDR3 runs to 19 residues. CDR3 nucleotides: TGTGCCAGCAGCTTAGAGATGCCTAGCGGGATCGTTCGCTACAATGAGCAGTTCTTC. Translation: CASSLEMPSGIVRYNEQFF. Full variable domain (missing parts from reference TRBV7-2 and TRBJ2-1): GAGVSQSPSNKVTEKGKDVELRCDPISGHTALYWYRQSLGQGLEFLIYFQGNSAPDKSGLPSDRFSAERTGGSVSTLTIQRTQQEDSAVYLCASSLEMPSGIVRYNEQFFGPGTRLTVL.

The rearrangement joins TRBV20-1 to TRBJ2-2; D possibly corresponds to TRBD2 (5 bases). The CDR3 has 11 amino acids. The germline V gene has CDR1 DFQATT and CDR2 SNEGSKA (reference sequence). V was clipped by 6 bases and J by 16 bases, with 18 bases between them. The CDR3 DNA sequence: TGCAGTGCCCTGAACACCGGGAAGCGGTTTTTT. This translates into CSALNTGKRFF.

This clonotype has a count of ten or more. V gene TRBV5-1 combines with J gene TRBJ1-2, with D tentatively TRBD1 (6 bases). V lost 0 bases, J lost 7 bases, and 13 bases lay in between. CDR3 size: 14 residues. The germline gives CDR1 SGHRS, CDR2 YFSETQ. CDR3 bases: TGCGCCAGCAGCTTGGGACAGGACCTAAGTGGCTACACCTTC. Amino acid sequence: CASSLGQDLSGYTF.

V usage is TRBV9 and J usage is TRBJ2-3; no clear D gene. V was shortened by 2 bases and J by 0 bases, with 7 bases between the two germline ends. This CDR3 is 14 amino acids long. Germline CDR1 SGDLS, CDR2 YYNGEE. This chain's CDR3 is CASSVLSSTDTQYF. CDR3 DNA sequence: TGTGCCAGCAGCGTCCTCTCAAGCACAGATACGCAGTATTTT.

The chain employs TRBV3-1 and TRBJ1-6, with unresolved D. From germline, CDR1 is LGHDT and CDR2 YNNKEL (reference sequence). This CDR3 contains 14 residues. V was shortened by 7 bases and J by 7 bases, with 14 bases between the two germline ends. The CDR3 nucleotides are TGTGCCAGCAACATGAGAGGAGGGAATTCACCCCTCCACTTT. Translation: CASNMRGGNSPLHF.

J is TRBJ2-7 and V is TRBV5-1, with D maybe TRBD2 (7 bases). The CDR3 contains 14 residues. The germline gives CDR1 SGHRS, CDR2 YFSETQ. Deletions cut 6 bases from V and 3 bases from J, with 16 bases between. DNA of the CDR3: TGCGCCAGCACCCCCCCGGGGGGCGACTACGAGCAGTACTTC. It encodes CASTPPGGDYEQYF. The whole variable domain, filled in from reference TRBV5-1 and TRBJ2-7, reads KAGVTQTPRYLIKTRGQQVTLSCSPISGHRSVSWYQQTPGQGLQFLFEYFSETQRNKGNFPGRFSGRQFSNSRSEMNVSTLELGDSALYLCASTPPGGDYEQYFGPGTRLTVT.

V gene TRBV11-2 combines with J gene TRBJ2-5; 10 bases line up with TRBD2. CDR3 length: 14 residues. Germline V gene lookup returns CDR1 SGHAT and CDR2 FQNNGV. V was clipped by 5 bases and J by 4 bases; unmatched bases: 4. The CDR3 spells CASSQWTSGETQYF. The DNA for the CDR3 is TGTGCCAGCAGCCAATGGACTAGCGGAGAGACCCAGTACTTC. Variable domain in full (rest from reference TRBV11-2 and TRBJ2-5): EAGVAQSPRYKIIEKRQSVAFWCNPISGHATLYWYQQILGQGPKLLIQFQNNGVVDDSQLPKDRFSAERLKGVDSTLKIQPAKLEDSAVYLCASSQWTSGETQYFGPGTRLLVL.

This rearrangement joins TRBV5-1 to TRBJ2-5; D not certain. V lost 3 bases and J 2 bases, leaving 11 bases between the germline ends. The length of the CDR3 is 14 residues. Per germline, CDR1 SGHRS and CDR2 YFSETQ. The CDR3, as DNA: TGCGCCAGCAGCTGGGGTATATCTCAAGAGACCCAGTACTTC. The encoded protein is CASSWGISQETQYF.

The chain uses TRBV7-2 and TRBJ2-3; D is unresolved. Germline V gene sequence: CDR1 SGHTA, CDR2 FQGNSA. The CDR3 extends over 14 amino acids. V shed 1 base and J shed 6 bases, with 11 bases lying between them. The CDR3 DNA is TGTGCCAGCAGCTTAGTTGGCCTAGACGATACGCAGTATTTT. This translates into CASSLVGLDDTQYF.

This chain's CDR3 is CSASAGASGKALEQYF. The CDR3 DNA reads as TGCAGTGCTAGTGCCGGGGCTAGCGGGAAGGCGCTCGAGCAGTACTTC. The V call is TRBV20-1, the J call TRBJ2-7; 9 bases map to TRBD2. The germline V gene has CDR1 DFQATT and CDR2 SNEGSKA (reference sequence). The junction had 15 bases not matched to a gene; V was cut back by 3 bases and J by 6 bases. The CDR3 loop spans 16 amino acids.

The V call is TRBV5-1, the J call TRBJ2-1, with 9 positions matching TRBD1. The CDR3 has 16 residues. Germline CDR1 is SGHRS and CDR2 is YFSETQ. With V trimmed by 4 bases and J by 9 bases, 14 bases remained unmatched. The CDR3 DNA is TGCGCCAGCAGCGAAACAACCGGGACAGGGAAGGGTGAGCAGTTCTTC. It encodes CASSETTGTGKGEQFF. Full variable domain (outside the CDR3, taken from reference TRBV5-1 and TRBJ2-1): KAGVTQTPRYLIKTRGQQVTLSCSPISGHRSVSWYQQTPGQGLQFLFEYFSETQRNKGNFPGRFSGRQFSNSRSEMNVSTLELGDSALYLCASSETTGTGKGEQFFGPGTRLTVL.

On this clonotype itself: With a much larger clone just one base away, this may be a read error. The chain couples TRBV29-1 to TRBJ2-7, with D perhaps matching TRBD1 (6 bases). The J call is in doubt because the DNA end fits TRBJ2-5 better. CDR1 is SQVTM, CDR2 ANQGSEA, per germline. The CDR3 is 13 amino acids. CDR3 protein: CSVPTGSQETQYF. DNA of the CDR3: TGCAGCGTTCCTACAGGGTCCCAAGAGACCCAGTACTTC.

This clonotype was seen only a few times. The chain employs TRBV5-1 and TRBJ2-1; possible D gene TRBD1, 6 bases. Trimming removed 10 bases from V and 9 bases from J, with 20 bases in between. The germline CDR1 and CDR2 sequences are SGHRS and YFSETQ. The length of the CDR3 is 13 residues. This chain's CDR3 is CAPGVFCCPEQFF. The CDR3 DNA reads TGCGCCCCAGGGGTGTTTTGTTGTCCTGAGCAGTTCTTC.